This T cell receptor (beta chain) was captured in a study of human T cells and chemical hapten exposure. The study's findings and limits: TCRs above 1 in 1000 frequency did not change with DPC sensitization.

Concerning this clonotype itself: Its antigen is not known.

Time point of the sample: pre-sensitization, week 0. Treatment given: therapeutic diphenylcyclopropenone sensitization with weekly scalp DPC. TCRdb reprocessed the RACE reads via MiXCR and lists one record per CDR3 protein. Among about 53,000 distinct CDR3 sequences listed, more than 8% were seen once. From germline, CDR1 is LGHDT and CDR2 YNNKEL (reference sequence). This CDR3 is 15 amino acids long. The germline V and J ends were trimmed by 0 bases and 8 bases, with 16 bases remaining between them. The rearrangement links TRBV3-1 to TRBJ1-2; D is unresolved. This TCR derives from a man aged 35-49 years with alopecia areata. Some clones in this sample may be carry-over from other donors' samples. The specimen comprised whole blood, sampled in connection with sensitization to the hapten diphenylcyclopropenone (DPC). CDR3 residues: CASSQEAAWLRGYTF. The CDR3, as DNA: TGTGCCAGCAGCCAAGAAGCGGCTTGGTTAAGAGGCTACACCTTC.